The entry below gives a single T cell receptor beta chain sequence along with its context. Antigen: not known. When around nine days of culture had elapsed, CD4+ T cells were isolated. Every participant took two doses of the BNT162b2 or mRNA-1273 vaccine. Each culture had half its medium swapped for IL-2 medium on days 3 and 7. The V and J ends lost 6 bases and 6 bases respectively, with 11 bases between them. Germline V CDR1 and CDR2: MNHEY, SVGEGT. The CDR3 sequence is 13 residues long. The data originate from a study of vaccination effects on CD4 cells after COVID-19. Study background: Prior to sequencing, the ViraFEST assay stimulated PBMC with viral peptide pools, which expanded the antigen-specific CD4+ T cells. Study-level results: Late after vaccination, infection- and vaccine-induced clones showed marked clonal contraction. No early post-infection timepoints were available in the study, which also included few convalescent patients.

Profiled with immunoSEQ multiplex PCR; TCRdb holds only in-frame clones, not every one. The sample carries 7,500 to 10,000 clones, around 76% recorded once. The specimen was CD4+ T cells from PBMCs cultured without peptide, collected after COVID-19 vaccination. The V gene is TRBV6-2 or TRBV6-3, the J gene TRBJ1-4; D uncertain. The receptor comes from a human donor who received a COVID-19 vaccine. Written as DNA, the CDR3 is TGTGCCAGCAGCTTACGGCGGGATGAAAAACTGTTTTTT. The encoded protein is CASSLRRDEKLFF.